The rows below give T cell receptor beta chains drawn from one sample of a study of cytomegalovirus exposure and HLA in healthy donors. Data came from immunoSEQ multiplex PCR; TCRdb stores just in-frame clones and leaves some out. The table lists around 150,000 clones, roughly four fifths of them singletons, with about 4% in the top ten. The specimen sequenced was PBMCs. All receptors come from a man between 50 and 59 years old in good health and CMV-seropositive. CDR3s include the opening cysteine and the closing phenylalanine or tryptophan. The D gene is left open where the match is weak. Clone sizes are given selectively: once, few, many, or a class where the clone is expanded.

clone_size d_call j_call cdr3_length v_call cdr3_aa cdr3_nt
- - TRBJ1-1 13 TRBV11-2 CASSLYSNTEAFF TGTGCCAGCAGCTTATACTCCAACACTGAAGCTTTCTTT
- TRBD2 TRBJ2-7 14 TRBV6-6 CASSGTSGISEQYF TGTGCCAGTTCCGGGACTAGCGGGATATCCGAGCAGTACTTC
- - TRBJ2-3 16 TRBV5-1 CASSSHVWGPTDTQYF TGCGCCAGCAGCTCTCACGTGTGGGGGCCGACAGATACGCAGTATTTT
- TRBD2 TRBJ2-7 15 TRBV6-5 CASSSGGGDSYEQYF TGTGCCAGCAGTTCGGGCGGGGGGGACTCCTACGAGCAGTACTTC
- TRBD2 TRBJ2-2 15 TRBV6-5 CASSYSARESGELFF TGTGCCAGCAGTTACTCTGCGCGGGAGTCCGGGGAGCTGTTTTTT
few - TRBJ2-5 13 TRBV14 CASSRDNQETQYF TGTGCCAGCAGCCGGGACAACCAAGAGACCCAGTACTTC
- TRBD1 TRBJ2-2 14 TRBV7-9 CASIHRGRTGELFF TGTGCCAGCATCCACAGGGGGCGAACCGGGGAGCTGTTTTTT
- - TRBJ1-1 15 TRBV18 CASSPMRQANTEAFF TGTGCCAGCTCACCGATGAGACAGGCGAACACTGAAGCTTTCTTT
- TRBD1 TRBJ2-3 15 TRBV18 CASSPPTGGWGTQYF TGTGCCAGCTCACCGCCGACAGGGGGCTGGGGTACGCAGTATTTT
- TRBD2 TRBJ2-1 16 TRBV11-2 CASSFSSGSAYNEQFF TGTGCCAGCAGCTTCTCTAGCGGGAGTGCGTACAATGAGCAGTTCTTC
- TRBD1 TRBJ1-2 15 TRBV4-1 CASSQVSRTGEGYTF TGCGCCAGCAGCCAAGTATCGCGGACAGGGGAGGGCTACACCTTC
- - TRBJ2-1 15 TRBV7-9 CASSSTGSSYNEQFF TGTGCCAGCAGCTCTACTGGGAGCTCCTACAATGAGCAGTTCTTC
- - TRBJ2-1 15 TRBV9 CASSAAPGLVNEQFF TGTGCCAGCAGCGCAGCACCAGGGTTAGTGAATGAGCAGTTCTTC
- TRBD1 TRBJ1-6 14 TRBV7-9 CASSNRDRDSPLHF TGTGCCAGCAGCAACCGGGACAGAGATTCACCCCTCCACTTT
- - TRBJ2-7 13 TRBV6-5 CATGTLGPLEQYF TGTGCCACCGGGACTCTAGGACCACTCGAGCAGTACTTC
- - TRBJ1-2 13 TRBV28 CASSQGQSDGYTF TGTGCCAGCAGTCAAGGACAGTCTGATGGCTACACCTTC
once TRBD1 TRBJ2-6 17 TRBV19 CASSLDRGQTGANVLTF TGTGCCAGTAGTCTCGACAGGGGCCAGACTGGGGCCAACGTCCTGACTTTC
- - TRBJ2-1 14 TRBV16 CASSQGGVGNEQFF TGTGCCAGCAGCCAAGGAGGGGTTGGTAATGAGCAGTTCTTC
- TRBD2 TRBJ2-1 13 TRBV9 CASSVGLAGRQFF TGTGCCAGCAGCGTAGGTCTAGCGGGAAGGCAGTTCTTC
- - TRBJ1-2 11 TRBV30 CAWTNLMGYTF TGTGCCTGGACCAACTTGATGGGCTACACCTTC